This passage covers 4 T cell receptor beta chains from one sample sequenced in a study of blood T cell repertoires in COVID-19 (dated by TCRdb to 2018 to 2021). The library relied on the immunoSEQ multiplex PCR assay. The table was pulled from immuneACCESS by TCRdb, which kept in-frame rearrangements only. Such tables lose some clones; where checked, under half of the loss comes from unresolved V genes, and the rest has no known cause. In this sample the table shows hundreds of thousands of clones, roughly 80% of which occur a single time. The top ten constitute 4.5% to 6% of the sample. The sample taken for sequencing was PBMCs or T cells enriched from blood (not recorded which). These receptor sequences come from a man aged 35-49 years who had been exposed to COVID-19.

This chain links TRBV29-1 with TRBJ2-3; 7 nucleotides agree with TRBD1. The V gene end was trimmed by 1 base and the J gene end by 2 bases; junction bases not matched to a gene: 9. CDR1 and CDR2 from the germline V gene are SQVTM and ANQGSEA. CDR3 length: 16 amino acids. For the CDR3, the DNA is TGCAGCGTTGAAGGAGGGGGCCCACTCCACACAGATACGCAGTATTTT. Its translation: CSVEGGGPLHTDTQYF.

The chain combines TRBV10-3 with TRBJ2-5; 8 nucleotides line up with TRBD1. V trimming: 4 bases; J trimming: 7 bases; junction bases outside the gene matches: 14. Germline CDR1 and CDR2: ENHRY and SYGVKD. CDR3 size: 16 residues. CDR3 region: CAISGSGTGGSGTQYF. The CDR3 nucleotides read TGTGCCATCAGTGGCTCCGGGACAGGTGGGAGTGGGACCCAGTACTTC.

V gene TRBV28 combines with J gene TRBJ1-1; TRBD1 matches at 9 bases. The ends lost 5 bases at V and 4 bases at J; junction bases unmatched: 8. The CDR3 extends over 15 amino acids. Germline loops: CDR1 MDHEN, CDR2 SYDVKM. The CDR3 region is CASSEPGTGSTEAFF. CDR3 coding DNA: TGTGCCAGCAGTGAACCTGGGACAGGGTCCACTGAAGCTTTCTTT.

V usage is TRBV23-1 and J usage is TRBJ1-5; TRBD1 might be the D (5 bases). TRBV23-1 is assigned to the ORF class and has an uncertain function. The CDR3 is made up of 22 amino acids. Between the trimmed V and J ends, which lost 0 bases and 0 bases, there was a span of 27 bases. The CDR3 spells CASSQSGPGLGRMGDSNQPQHF. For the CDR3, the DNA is TGCGCCAGCAGTCAATCTGGCCCGGGACTCGGGAGAATGGGTGATAGCAATCAGCCCCAGCATTTT.